This record looks at one T cell receptor (beta chain) sequence and its context. What it binds is unknown. The record originates from a study of radiation and T cells in renal cell carcinoma. Study observations and caveats: In blood, top tumor clones expanded by 2 weeks, shrinking by 4. No pretreatment tumor biopsies were available for baseline clonotypes.

The V gene end was trimmed by 4 bases and the J gene end by 1 base; junction bases not matched to a gene: 7. This CDR3 has 16 residues. The repertoire was sequenced with immunoSEQ multiplex PCR; TCRdb's copy has only in-frame clones and lacks some. The data hold 150,000 to 200,000 clones, with 88% observed a single time. Time point described: blood 4 weeks post-SBRT, at nephrectomy. Sample treatment: 15 Gy SBRT to primary tumor, nephrectomy 4 weeks later. After SBRT, blood was collected at 2 and 4 weeks, plus baseline. Clear cell pathology was present in this patient's renal cell carcinoma. This clonotype was sampled from a woman aged 50 to 65 with renal cell carcinoma. The sample in question was blood, obtained from a patient whose treatment included radiotherapy and nephrectomy. The gene calls are TRBV5-3 and TRBJ1-5, with TRBD1 matching 8 bases. Being an ORF, TRBV5-3 has a function that is uncertain. The CDR3 sequence: CARSLDRVVSNQPQHF. In DNA form, the CDR3 reads TGTGCCAGAAGCCTGGACAGGGTCGTAAGCAATCAGCCCCAGCATTTT.